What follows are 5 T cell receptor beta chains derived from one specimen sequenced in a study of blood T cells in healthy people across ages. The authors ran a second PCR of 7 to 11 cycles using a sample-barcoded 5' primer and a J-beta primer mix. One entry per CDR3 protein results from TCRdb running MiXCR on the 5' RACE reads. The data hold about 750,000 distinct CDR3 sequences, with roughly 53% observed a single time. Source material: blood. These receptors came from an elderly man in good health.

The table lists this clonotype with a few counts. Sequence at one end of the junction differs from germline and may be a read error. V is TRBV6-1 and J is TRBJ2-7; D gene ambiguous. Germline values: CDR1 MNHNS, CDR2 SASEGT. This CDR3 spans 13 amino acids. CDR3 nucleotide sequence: TGTGCCAGCAGCGAAGGATTCTCCTACGAGCAGTACTTC. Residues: CASSEGFSYEQYF.

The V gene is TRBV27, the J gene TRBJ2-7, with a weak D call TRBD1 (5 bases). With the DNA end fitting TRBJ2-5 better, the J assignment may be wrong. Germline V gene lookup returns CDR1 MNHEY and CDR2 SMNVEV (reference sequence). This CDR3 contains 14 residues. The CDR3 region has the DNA TGTGCCAGCAGTTTACAGGGTTTCGGGGAGACCCAGTACTTC. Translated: CASSLQGFGETQYF.

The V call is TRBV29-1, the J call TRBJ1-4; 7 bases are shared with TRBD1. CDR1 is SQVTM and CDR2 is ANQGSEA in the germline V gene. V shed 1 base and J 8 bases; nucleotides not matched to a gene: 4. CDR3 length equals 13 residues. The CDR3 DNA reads TGCAGCGTTGAAGTCCAGGGGGGAGAAAAACTGTTTTTT. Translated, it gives CSVEVQGGEKLFF.

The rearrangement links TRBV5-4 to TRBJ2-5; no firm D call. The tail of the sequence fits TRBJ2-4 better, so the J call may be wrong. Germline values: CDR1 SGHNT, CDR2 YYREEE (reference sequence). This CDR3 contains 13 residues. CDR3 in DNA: TGTGCCAGCAGCACGCCCGATGGTGGCATTCAGTACTTC. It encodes CASSTPDGGIQYF.

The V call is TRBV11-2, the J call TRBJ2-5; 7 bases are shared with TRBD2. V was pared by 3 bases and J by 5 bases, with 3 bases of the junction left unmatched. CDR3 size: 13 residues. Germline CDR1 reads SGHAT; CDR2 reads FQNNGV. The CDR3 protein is CASSFFGRETQYF. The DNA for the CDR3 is TGTGCCAGCAGCTTCTTCGGGAGGGAGACCCAGTACTTC.